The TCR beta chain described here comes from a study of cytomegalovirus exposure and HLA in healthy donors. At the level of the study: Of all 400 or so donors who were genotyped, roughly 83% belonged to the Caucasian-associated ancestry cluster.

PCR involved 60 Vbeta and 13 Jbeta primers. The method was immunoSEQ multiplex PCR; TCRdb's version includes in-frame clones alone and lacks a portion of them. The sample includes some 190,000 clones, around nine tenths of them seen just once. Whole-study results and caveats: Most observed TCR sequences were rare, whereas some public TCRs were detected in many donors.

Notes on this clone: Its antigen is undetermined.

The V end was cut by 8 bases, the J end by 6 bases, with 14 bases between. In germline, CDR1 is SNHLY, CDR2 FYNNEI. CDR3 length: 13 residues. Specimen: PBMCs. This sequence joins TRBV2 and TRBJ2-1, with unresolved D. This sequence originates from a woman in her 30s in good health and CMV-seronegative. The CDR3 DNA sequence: TGTGCCAGCTTGTGGCTAGTGGGCAATGAGCAGTTCTTC. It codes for CASLWLVGNEQFF.